This entry describes one TCR beta chain. The antigen remains undetermined. The source of the sample is a study of T-cell memory formation after mild COVID-19. TCRdb analysed the 5' RACE reads with MiXCR anew, one entry per CDR3 protein. Of about 390,000 distinct CDR3 sequences listed, 15% to 20% were seen once; the top ten hold roughly 21%. Study findings and constraints: CD8+ contracting clones occupied EMRA, while CD4+ ones occupied mainly CM and EM. Memory cells collected pre-infection included some clones that later responded, suggesting cross-reactive memory joined. Second-wave clones that peaked on day 37 lacked confirmed SARS-CoV-2 specificity.

V was shortened by 0 bases and J by 0 bases, with 5 bases between the two germline ends. CDR1 and CDR2 (germline): DFQATT, SNEGSKA (reference sequence). The CDR3 spans 13 residues. The specimen sequenced was PBMCs or a T cell subset sorted from them (not recorded which). The TCR was taken from a man between 18 and 35 years old who had mild COVID-19 (a few samples of this study predate the infection). Cell type and time point are not known. The rearrangement joins TRBV20-1 to TRBJ1-1; D unclear. CDR3 sequence reads: CSAREAVNTEAFF. In DNA form, the CDR3 reads TGCAGTGCTAGAGAGGCGGTGAACACTGAAGCTTTCTTT.